This T cell receptor (beta chain) was observed in a study of blood T cell repertoires in COVID-19. Study-wide context: From the United States, Italy and Spain came samples of acute and convalescent COVID-19. The analysed material was cDNA or gDNA that came from T cells, B-cell-depleted T cells, or PBMCs.

Sequencing was performed with immunoSEQ multiplex PCR; in TCRdb, only in-frame clones are kept and a portion is missing. The table records 150,000 to 200,000 clones, roughly 88% of them present only once. Sequencing used peripheral blood. This clonotype originated in a woman of 80 years or more with acute or convalescent COVID-19.

For the CDR3, the DNA is TGTGCCAGCAGCTTAATGCAAGGCGGCAACACCGGGGAGCTGTTTTTT. Translated: CASSLMQGGNTGELFF. The rearrangement joins TRBV7-2 to TRBJ2-2; D remains unclear. V was cut by 2 bases and J by 2 bases, with 12 bases left in between. The CDR3 runs 16 residues. CDR1 and CDR2 (germline): SGHTA, FQGNSA.